These 15 T cell receptor beta chains were all obtained from the same sample, sequenced in a study of metastatic and nonmetastatic thyroid tumors. Prior to thyroid surgery, none of the patients had received any treatment. TCRdb re-called the PCR reads through MiXCR. The profile shows tens of thousands of clones, around 23% of them singletons. Sequencing was performed on blood. These receptors were taken from a male donor with papillary thyroid cancer or a benign thyroid nodule (not recorded which). Some clones in this sample may be carry-over from other donors' samples.

This clone has a count of ten or more. J is TRBJ1-3 and V is TRBV2; TRBD1 matches at 8 bases. The V gene end was trimmed by 2 bases and the J gene end by 0 bases; junction bases not matched to a gene: 3. Germline CDR1 and CDR2: SNHLY and FYNNEI. The CDR3 is made up of 16 amino acids. The CDR3: CASSETGGSSGNTIYF. The CDR3 bases are TGTGCCAGCAGTGAAACAGGGGGGTCCTCTGGAAACACCATATATTTT. The entire variable domain, with the rest obtained from reference TRBV2 and TRBJ1-3, is as follows: EPEVTQTPSHQVTQMGQEVILRCVPISNHLYFYWYRQILGQKVEFLVSFYNNEISEKSEIFDDQFSVERPDGSNFTLKIRSTKLEDSAMYFCASSETGGSSGNTIYFGEGSWLTVV.

V and J are TRBV3-1 and TRBJ1-3; D ambiguous. Between the trimmed V and J ends, which lost 0 bases and 0 bases, there was a span of 18 bases. Germline lookup yields CDR1 LGHDT and CDR2 YNNKEL (reference sequence). The CDR3 has 19 residues. The CDR3 spells CASSQDLIGRPSSGNTIYF. The CDR3 DNA sequence: TGTGCCAGCAGCCAAGATCTTATAGGGAGGCCAAGCTCTGGAAACACCATATATTTT.

This sequence joins TRBV6-1 and TRBJ2-7; D uncertain. The germline CDR1 and CDR2 sequences are MNHNS and SASEGT. V gave up 4 bases and J gave up 4 bases, with 17 bases separating them. The CDR3 is 15 residues long. CDR3 DNA: TGTGCCAGCAGTGTACATACGGTCGGGTTTTACGAGCAGTACTTC. This codes for CASSVHTVGFYEQYF.

This clone was counted at least ten times. The rearrangement uses TRBV5-1 and TRBJ1-6; maybe TRBD1 (6 bases). The germline gives CDR1 SGHRS, CDR2 YFSETQ. The CDR3 has 15 amino acids. Deletions cut 4 bases from V and 6 bases from J, with 14 bases between. CDR3 sequence reads: CASSQVDSRNSPLHF. In DNA form, the CDR3 reads TGCGCCAGCAGCCAAGTGGACAGTCGTAATTCACCCCTCCACTTT.

V is TRBV20-1 and J is TRBJ1-2, with TRBD1 matching over 7 bases. The CDR3 runs 12 residues. The J segment lost 6 bases and the V segment lost 6 bases, leaving 7 bases of the junction unmatched. Germline V gene sequence: CDR1 DFQATT, CDR2 SNEGSKA (reference sequence). The DNA for the CDR3 is TGCAGTGCCTCGACAGGGCTGGATGGCTACACCTTC. Amino acids: CSASTGLDGYTF.

The chain links TRBV11-2 to TRBJ1-6, with TRBD1 as a possible D gene (5 bases). Germline V CDR1 and CDR2: SGHAT, FQNNGV. Trimming stripped 5 bases from V and 5 bases from J, with 16 bases between. The CDR3 loop spans 16 amino acids. For the CDR3, the DNA is TGTGCCAGCAGCCTCGTGTGGGACGACAATAATTCACCCCTCCACTTT. It encodes CASSLVWDDNNSPLHF.

This rearrangement joins TRBV18 to TRBJ2-7; 7 nucleotides align to TRBD1. Unmatched junction bases numbered 6, after V lost 5 bases and J lost 5 bases. Germline lookup yields CDR1 KGHSH and CDR2 LQKENI. The CDR3 spans 13 residues. The CDR3 sequence is CASSVGTVDEQYF. In DNA form, the CDR3 reads TGTGCCAGCTCAGTCGGGACAGTAGACGAGCAGTACTTC.

This clone has a count of ten or more. This chain links TRBV18 with TRBJ2-3; 7 nucleotides line up with TRBD2. With V trimmed by 0 bases and J by 6 bases, 9 bases remained unmatched. This CDR3 is 16 amino acids long. Per germline, CDR1 KGHSH and CDR2 LQKENI. The CDR3 here is CASSPPVAGDGDTQYF. CDR3 bases: TGTGCCAGCTCACCACCGGTGGCGGGAGATGGTGATACGCAGTATTTT. Drawing the rest from reference TRBV18 and TRBJ2-3, the complete variable domain is NAGVMQNPRHLVRRRGQEARLRCSPMKGHSHVYWYRQLPEEGLKFMVYLQKENIIDESGMPKERFSAEFPKEGPSILRIQQVVRGDSAAYFCASSPPVAGDGDTQYFGPGTRLTVL.

This clone was seen a handful of times. The junction differs from germline at one of its ends, possibly a read error. This chain links TRBV12-3 or TRBV12-4 with TRBJ1-2; D may be TRBD1 (5 bases). This CDR3 has 14 residues. The CDR3 spells CASSTDFLMRGYNF. CDR3 in DNA: TGTGCCAGCAGTACAGACTTCCTAATGAGGGGCTACAACTTC.

This clone was counted only a few times. The rearrangement links TRBV6-5 to TRBJ2-7, with 9 bases that match TRBD2. CDR1 is MNHEY and CDR2 is SVGAGI in the germline V gene. This CDR3 contains 15 residues. CDR3 sequence: CSISNRLAESYEQYF. The DNA for the CDR3 is TGTTCCATCAGTAACCGACTAGCGGAATCCTACGAGCAGTACTTC.

Ten or more counts support this clone. Other DNA sequences within the sample encode an identical CDR3. V is TRBV15 and J is TRBJ1-3; the match to TRBD1 covers 8 bases. The germline V gene encodes CDR1 LNHNV and CDR2 YYDKDF (reference sequence). The V and J ends lost 6 bases and 3 bases, in that order; junction bases with no gene match: 19. The CDR3 sequence is 19 residues long. CDR3 region: CATRQTAGRQGADGNTIYF. The CDR3 nucleotides are TGTGCCACCAGACAGACCGCCGGGAGGCAGGGGGCGGATGGAAACACCATATATTTT.

This clone was counted only a few times. A junction boundary mismatches the germline segment, possibly from a read error. The chain uses TRBV5-4 and TRBJ2-3; 7 bases line up with TRBD2. Germline V CDR1 and CDR2: SGHNT, YYREEE (reference sequence). The CDR3 covers 16 residues. DNA for the CDR3: TGTGTCAGCAGCTTGAGATTCGGGGCGGGGGCAGATACGCAGTATTTT. Translating gives CVSSLRFGAGADTQYF.

V usage is TRBV4-2 and J usage is TRBJ1-1; D gene unclear. The CDR3 has 15 residues. Germline CDR1 and CDR2: LGHNA and YNFKEQ. The V gene lost 0 bases and the J gene lost 1 base, with 9 bases spanning the gap. The CDR3 region is CASSQERQRNTEAFF. The CDR3 coding sequence is TGTGCCAGCAGCCAAGAAAGGCAGAGGAACACTGAAGCTTTCTTT.

This clone was detected only a few times. V gene TRBV28 combines with J gene TRBJ1-5, with 12 nucleotides matching TRBD1. Germline V gene lookup returns CDR1 MDHEN and CDR2 SYDVKM. The CDR3 is 17 amino acids. V was pared by 5 bases and J by 6 bases, with 11 bases of the junction left unmatched. The CDR3 here is CASSHSGTGGAPQPQHF. The CDR3 region has the DNA TGTGCCAGCAGTCACTCGGGGACAGGGGGCGCCCCTCAGCCCCAGCATTTT.

The sample holds many counts of this clone. The chain carries TRBV4-1 and TRBJ2-7, with D perhaps matching TRBD2 (5 bases). V was clipped by 0 bases and J by 3 bases, with 15 bases between them. Germline V lookup: CDR1 MGHRA, CDR2 YSYEKL. This CDR3 has 16 residues. CDR3 amino acids: CASSQEGGGSFYEQYF. For the CDR3, the DNA is TGCGCCAGCAGCCAAGAAGGTGGTGGGAGTTTCTACGAGCAGTACTTC.